The clone carrying this TCR beta chain was seen a few times. V dropped 4 bases and J dropped 8 bases, with 9 bases sitting between them. This CDR3 is 12 amino acids long. Molecular barcoding with unique molecular identifiers was used for the TCRbeta library. TCRdb itself ran the PCR reads through MiXCR, one entry per CDR3 protein. The sample includes around 600,000 distinct CDR3 sequences, around 16% of them seen just once. The data were obtained in a study of T-cell reconstitution after alpha-beta-depleted transplantation in children. The sample here was PBMCs from the stem cell graft donor, taken from the stem cell graft. The V gene is TRBV12-3 or TRBV12-4, the J gene TRBJ2-1, with a weak D call TRBD2 (5 bases). The sequence was obtained from a human donor who donated a stem cell graft to a child with acute myeloid leukemia. The CDR3 is CASSSLAYEQFF. The CDR3 nucleotides read TGTGCCAGCAGTTCCCTAGCTTATGAGCAGTTCTTC.